This passage covers 4 T cell receptor beta chains from one sample sequenced in a study of cytomegalovirus exposure and HLA in healthy donors. The PCR ran on 60 Vbeta and 13 Jbeta primers. Measured with immunoSEQ multiplex PCR; TCRdb has only the in-frame clones, and not every one. The sample records some 110,000 clones, more than 60% being singletons. The sample taken for sequencing was PBMCs. These receptors were taken from a male donor in good health and CMV-seronegative.

The rearrangement links TRBV21-1 to TRBJ2-4; the table's D call, TRBD1, was not checked against the DNA. TRBV21-1 is designated a pseudogene. The length of the CDR3 is 17 residues. The chain's CDR3 is CASSSKCRTVAKNIQYF. The CDR3 region has the DNA TGTGCCAGCAGCTCAAAGTGCAGGACAGTAGCCAAAAACATTCAGTACTTC.

V usage is TRBV7-9 and J usage is TRBJ2-3, with 7 positions matching TRBD2. The V gene's germline CDR1 is SEHNR and CDR2 FQNEAQ (reference sequence). This CDR3 comprises 14 residues. Unmatched junction bases numbered 4, after V lost 5 bases and J lost 2 bases. CDR3 nucleotides: TGTGCCAGCAGCCCTAGCGGATACACAGATACGCAGTATTTT. Amino acids: CASSPSGYTDTQYF.

The V call is TRBV27, the J call TRBJ2-7; 11 bases align to TRBD2. CDR1 MNHEY and CDR2 SMNVEV come from the germline V gene (reference sequence). This CDR3 contains 16 residues. The J segment lost 2 bases and the V segment lost 5 bases, leaving 8 bases of the junction unmatched. CDR3 sequence (DNA): TGTGCCAGCAGTCGTACCCTAGCGGGAGGTACCTACGAGCAGTACTTC. Residues: CASSRTLAGGTYEQYF.

The V call is TRBV7-9, the J call TRBJ1-6, with 8 bases fitting TRBD1. V lost 4 bases to trimming and J lost 0 bases; unmatched junction nucleotides: 11. The CDR3 has 19 residues. Germline V gene sequence: CDR1 SEHNR, CDR2 FQNEAQ (reference sequence). The CDR3 loop is CASSSGTGLSSSYNSPLHF. CDR3 nucleotide sequence: TGTGCCAGCAGCTCCGGGACAGGACTTTCTAGCTCCTATAATTCACCCCTCCACTTT. The complete variable domain, with remaining parts taken from reference TRBV7-9 and TRBJ1-6, reads DTGVSQNPRHKITKRGQNVTFRCDPISEHNRLYWYRQTLGQGPEFLTYFQNEAQLEKSRLLSDRFSAERPKGSFSTLEIQRTEQGDSAMYLCASSSGTGLSSSYNSPLHFGNGTRLTVT.